One and the same sample provided the 19 T cell receptor beta chains below, sequenced in a study of metastatic and nonmetastatic thyroid tumors. All patients reached thyroid surgery having received no treatment beforehand. TCRdb re-called clones from the PCR reads using MiXCR. Seen here are around 53,000 clones, approximately 17% observed once, and the top ten hold 2.5% to 3%. Sequenced input: blood. The receptors shown here come from a female donor with papillary thyroid cancer or a benign thyroid nodule (not recorded which). Some clones in this sample may be carry-over from other donors' samples.

The genes are TRBV7-2 and TRBJ1-6; the match to TRBD1 covers 8 bases. The CDR3 sequence is 15 residues long. The junction had 7 bases not matched to a gene; V was cut back by 5 bases and J by 7 bases. Germline loops: CDR1 SGHTA, CDR2 FQGNSA. The CDR3 region is CASSARQGYNSPLHF. The CDR3 bases are TGTGCCAGCAGCGCCCGACAGGGGTACAATTCACCCCTCCACTTT.

The rearrangement uses TRBV30 and TRBJ2-7; possible D gene TRBD1, 6 bases. Trimming removed 7 bases from V and 3 bases from J, with 16 bases in between. CDR1 is GTSNPN, CDR2 SVGIG, per germline (reference sequence). The CDR3 has 13 residues. In nucleotides, the CDR3 is TGTGCCTTATCTCCGGGACACAACTACGAGCAGTACTTC. Translation: CALSPGHNYEQYF.

This clone appeared many times. This chain joins TRBV19 and TRBJ2-2; 12 positions match TRBD2. This CDR3 is built from 16 residues. The V gene end was trimmed by 6 bases and the J gene end by 7 bases; junction bases not matched to a gene: 9. Germline V gene data show CDR1 as LNHDA and CDR2 as SQIVND (reference sequence). The DNA of the CDR3 is TGTGCCAGTAGCCTCGAACTAGCGGGAGGAGGCGGGGAGCTGTTTTTT. Translating it yields CASSLELAGGGGELFF.

On this clone: An end of the junction differs from the germline gene, which may be a read error. V usage is TRBV30 and J usage is TRBJ1-2; possibly TRBD1 for D (5 bases). CDR3 length: 11 amino acids. Germline CDR1 reads GTSNPN; CDR2 reads SVGIG (reference sequence). CDR3: CAWKTGGGYTF. The CDR3 DNA sequence: TGCGCCTGGAAAACAGGAGGAGGCTACACCTTC.

Comments on this clone: With a much larger clone just one base away, this may be a read error. The identical CDR3 is also encoded by other nucleotide sequences in the sample. The gene calls are TRBV11-2 and TRBJ2-3; D tentatively fits TRBD1 or TRBD2 (6 bases each). Germline V gives CDR1 SGHAT, CDR2 FQNNGV. The CDR3 contains 13 residues. The CDR3 loop is CASSLARGDTQYF. The CDR3 bases are TGTGCCAGCAGCCTAGCGAGGGGGGATACTCAGTATTTT.

Regarding this clone: One end of the junction fails to match germline, which may point to a read error. The rearrangement joins TRBV6-5 to TRBJ2-3, with 7 bases aligning to TRBD1. The germline V gene encodes CDR1 MNHEY and CDR2 SVGAGI. The CDR3 length is 17 residues. This CDR3 reads CASIYSGPQTGSDTQYF. In DNA, the CDR3 is TGTGCCAGCATTTACTCGGGTCCTCAGACAGGGTCAGATACGCAGTATTTT.

This clone was counted between two and nine times. The gene calls are TRBV2 and TRBJ2-7, with 8 nucleotides matching TRBD1. Germline V gene data show CDR1 as SNHLY and CDR2 as FYNNEI. The V and J ends lost 7 bases and 4 bases, in that order; junction bases with no gene match: 12. The CDR3 sequence is 15 residues long. CDR3 bases: TGTGCCAGCATTGGACAGGGAAGTACGCGTTACGAGCAGTACTTC. It yields the protein CASIGQGSTRYEQYF.

This clone was recorded many times. The chain recombines TRBV12-3 or TRBV12-4 with TRBJ2-5; either TRBD1 or TRBD2 may supply D (6 bases each). The CDR3 has 14 amino acids. Trimming pared 7 bases from V and 3 bases from J, leaving 15 bases between. CDR3 coding DNA: TGTGCCAGCACGTCTCCGGGGGCTAAAGAGACCCAGTACTTC. It specifies CASTSPGAKETQYF.

V gene TRBV18 combines with J gene TRBJ2-3; 10 positions match TRBD2. Germline assignment: CDR1 KGHSH and CDR2 LQKENI. The CDR3 spans 16 residues. The V gene end was trimmed by 3 bases and the J gene end by 2 bases; junction bases not matched to a gene: 5. CDR3: CASSPASGRVTDTQYF. CDR3 coding DNA: TGTGCCAGCTCACCTGCGAGCGGGAGGGTCACAGATACGCAGTATTTT.

The sample holds many counts of this clone. The genes are TRBV5-6 and TRBJ2-7; D possibly corresponds to TRBD1 (6 bases). V was cut by 2 bases and J by 2 bases, with 11 bases left in between. CDR1 SGHDT and CDR2 YYEEEE come from the germline V gene. This CDR3 has 14 amino acids. The CDR3 region is CASSFLNRAYEQYF. The DNA of the CDR3 is TGTGCCAGCAGCTTCCTCAACAGGGCCTACGAGCAGTACTTC. The variable domain in full, with the rest retrieved from reference TRBV5-6 and TRBJ2-7, is DAGVTQSPTHLIKTRGQQVTLRCSPKSGHDTVSWYQQALGQGPQFIFQYYEEEERQRGNFPDRFSGHQFPNYSSELNVNALLLGDSALYLCASSFLNRAYEQYFGPGTRLTVT.

This clone was seen a few times. With a much larger clone just one base away, this may be a read error. This CDR3 reads CASSLVCPEKLFF. Here the CDR3 DNA reads TGTGCCAGCAGCTTAGTGTGTCCTGAAAAACTGTTTTTT. J is TRBJ1-4 and V is TRBV7-9; no reliable D call. The CDR3 spans 13 residues. Germline V gene sequence: CDR1 SEHNR, CDR2 FQNEAQ (reference sequence). The V end lost 1 base, the J end lost 7 bases, and 7 bases lay between the germline ends.

The gene calls are TRBV5-6 and TRBJ2-1; possibly TRBD2 for D (6 bases). CDR3 length: 16 residues. The germline V gene encodes CDR1 SGHDT and CDR2 YYEEEE. V dropped 4 bases and J dropped 4 bases, with 18 bases sitting between them. The CDR3, as DNA: TGTGCCAGCAGCGAGGTAGCCCGGGACTTGTACAATGAGCAGTTCTTC. Translating it yields CASSEVARDLYNEQFF.

In this sample, this clone turned up many times. V gene TRBV12-3 or TRBV12-4 combines with J gene TRBJ1-3; D possibly corresponds to TRBD1 (5 bases). This CDR3 is built from 15 residues. The V and J ends lost 7 bases and 1 base respectively, with 14 bases between them. In DNA form, the CDR3 reads TGTGCCAGCACCTCTCGCAGGGAATCTGGAAACACCATATATTTT. It specifies CASTSRRESGNTIYF.

This clone was seen at least ten times. The gene calls are TRBV9 and TRBJ1-1; the D is unclear. The CDR3 totals 14 residues. From germline, CDR1 is SGDLS and CDR2 YYNGEE. The germline V and J ends were trimmed by 0 bases and 1 base, with 7 bases remaining between them. The CDR3 bases are TGTGCCAGCAGCGTAGTGACGGAGAACACTGAAGCTTTCTTT. This codes for CASSVVTENTEAFF.

In this sample, this clone turned up many times. The chain uses TRBV18 and TRBJ2-5; a weak D match, TRBD2 (6 bases). Trimming stripped 3 bases from V and 5 bases from J, with 13 bases between. Germline loops: CDR1 KGHSH, CDR2 LQKENI. The CDR3 runs to 14 residues. The CDR3 is CASSPLAMGETQYF. The DNA for the CDR3 is TGTGCCAGCTCACCCCTAGCGATGGGGGAGACCCAGTACTTC.

This clone was recorded many times. The V call is TRBV24-1, the J call TRBJ1-2; D is unresolved. The CDR3 extends over 13 amino acids. V was trimmed by 10 bases and J by 8 bases, leaving 19 bases between them. The V gene's germline CDR1 is KGHDR and CDR2 SFDVKD. CDR3 DNA sequence: TGTGCCACGGCTTACAGCGGTGATTCGGGCTACACCTTC. Translated, it gives CATAYSGDSGYTF.

This rearrangement joins TRBV12-3 or TRBV12-4 to TRBJ2-7; 9 bases agree with TRBD1. CDR3 length: 14 amino acids. V was pared by 7 bases and J by 4 bases, with 8 bases of the junction left unmatched. CDR3 nucleotides: TGTGCCAGCAAAACAGGGACAGGGAGGTACGAGCAGTACTTC. This sequence encodes CASKTGTGRYEQYF.

This clone was recorded at least ten times. The chain links TRBV4-2 to TRBJ2-1; 10 bases fit TRBD2. This CDR3 contains 20 residues. Trimming cost V 4 bases and J 8 bases; bases outside gene matches: 23. Germline V gene data show CDR1 as LGHNA and CDR2 as YNFKEQ. CDR3 region: CASSPVERATSGKGGDEQFF. The DNA of the CDR3 is TGTGCCAGCAGCCCTGTCGAGAGGGCCACTAGCGGGAAAGGAGGGGATGAGCAGTTCTTC.

This clone was picked up many times. This chain connects TRBV19 to TRBJ1-3, with D possibly matching TRBD1 (5 bases). Trimming removed 0 bases from V and 2 bases from J, with 17 bases in between. The CDR3 length is 18 residues. Germline CDR1 LNHDA, CDR2 SQIVND (reference sequence). The CDR3, as DNA: TGTGCCAGTAGTATAGATCGTGGGGCTACCGAGCCTGGAAACACCATATATTTT. Its translation: CASSIDRGATEPGNTIYF.